This TCR beta chain comes out of a study of CD8 T cells in ankylosing spondylitis. The CDR3 loop spans 13 amino acids. Germline lookup yields CDR1 MNHEY and CDR2 SMNVEV (reference sequence). Trimming cost V 8 bases and J 1 base, with 11 bases left between them. The table lists this clonotype with many counts. Antigen: not known. Study observations and caveats: Ankylosing spondylitis blood seemed to carry a telltale TCR beta motif made of several highly homologous variants. Certain motif variants had earlier been reported in reactive arthritis synovial fluid and blood. Disease-linked clones were found to be CD8+ and relatively rare in peripheral blood.

By quantitative 5'-RACE with molecular barcodes, the TCR beta libraries were made. TCRdb itself ran the 5' RACE reads through MiXCR, one entry per CDR3 protein. In the table there are under 250,000 distinct CDR3 sequences, more than 5.5% of which are singletons. The clonotype originates from a male donor with ankylosing spondylitis. The rearrangement uses TRBV27 and TRBJ1-1, with unresolved D. Sequenced sample: blood, either unsorted or a sorted T cell fraction (not recorded which). The CDR3: CASRVGSNTEAFF. Written as DNA, the CDR3 is TGTGCCAGCCGTGTGGGGTCGAACACTGAAGCTTTCTTT.